This is a list of T cell receptor beta chains from one sample in a study of T cell clonotyping in hematopoietic cell transplantation. TCRdb's table, derived via immunoSEQ multiplex PCR, lists solely in-frame clones and lacks some. This sample yields 14,000 or so clones, of which around 94% are seen a single time; 4.5% belongs to the top ten. Sequencing was performed on PBMCs, taken 30 days after allogeneic stem cell transplant. The receptors here all came from a male patient between 55 and 70 years old who had an allogeneic stem cell transplant from an unrelated donor, so the T cells may come from the graft donor. Some clones in this sample may be carry-over from other donors' samples. CDR3s include the opening cysteine and the closing phenylalanine or tryptophan. A D gene is named only where the DNA matches it firmly. The size entry is marked missing in some rows and otherwise reads once, few, many or a size class.

d_call,j_call,clone_size,v_call,cdr3_nt,cdr3_aa
TRBD2,TRBJ2-1,-,TRBV10-3,TGTGCCATCAGGGGGAGAGGCGGGGGGGCTGATGAGCAGTTCTTC,CAIRGRGGGADEQFF
TRBD2,TRBJ2-2,once,TRBV6-6,TGTGCCAGCAGCCCGACTAGCGGGGGGGGCACCGGGGAGCTGTTTTTT,CASSPTSGGGTGELFF
-,TRBJ1-3,-,TRBV2,TGTGCCAGCAGGGACATTAGAGGATCTGGAAACACCATATATTTT,CASRDIRGSGNTIYF
-,TRBJ1-5,-,TRBV19,TGTGCCAGCGGACAGTCCGCAGATCAGCCCCAGCATTTT,CASGQSADQPQHF
TRBD1,TRBJ2-3,-,TRBV19,TGTGCCAGTAATTCCCGGGGACAGGGGACAGATACGCAGTATTTT,CASNSRGQGTDTQYF
TRBD1,TRBJ2-3,-,TRBV11-2,TGTGCCAGCAGCCGAACTATAGACAGGGCCACAGATACGCAGTATTTT,CASSRTIDRATDTQYF
-,TRBJ1-5,-,TRBV6-6,TGTGCCAGCAGTTACCGTAACAGGGAGGATCAGCCCCAGCATTTT,CASSYRNREDQPQHF
-,TRBJ1-2,-,TRBV5-4,TGTGCCAGCAGCTTGGCAGGGCAAGATGGCTACACCTTC,CASSLAGQDGYTF
-,TRBJ1-2,-,TRBV19,TGTGCCAGTAGTACCCCTGGGGGGGCGCAAGGCTACACCTTC,CASSTPGGAQGYTF
-,TRBJ2-5,-,TRBV6-5,TGTGCCAGCAGTCCCCGGCGCTGGGAGACCCAGTACTTC,CASSPRRWETQYF
-,TRBJ1-1,once,TRBV5-1,TGCGCCAGCAGCTCGGAGGGACCCAACACCGGGGCTTTCTTT,CASSSEGPNTGAFF
-,TRBJ2-2,few,TRBV5-1,TGCGCCAGCAGCTTGGGGGGCATTGCCGGGGAGCTGTTTTTT,CASSLGGIAGELFF
-,TRBJ1-6,-,TRBV6-1,TGTGCCAGCAGTGTGAATTCACCCCTCCACTTT,CASSVNSPLHF
-,TRBJ1-2,-,TRBV6-5,TGTGCCAGCAGAATCATTGGTGGTGGCTACACCTTC,CASRIIGGGYTF
-,TRBJ2-7,-,TRBV11-2,TGTGCCAGCAGCATCGACAGGACCTCCTACGAGCAGTACTTC,CASSIDRTSYEQYF
-,TRBJ2-2,-,TRBV29-1,TGCAGCGTTGAAAACAGGCCCTCGAACACCGGGGAGCTGTTTTTT,CSVENRPSNTGELFF
-,TRBJ1-5,-,TRBV19,TGTGCCAGTAGCTACCCACAGGGAGGCAATCAGCCCCAGCATTTT,CASSYPQGGNQPQHF
-,TRBJ1-2,-,TRBV18,TGTGCCAGCTCCCCGGGCAGTCGGGGTAGTGGCTACACCTTC,CASSPGSRGSGYTF
TRBD1,TRBJ2-7,-,TRBV6-1,TGTGCCAGCAGCCGGGACAGGGGTTACGAGCAGTACTTC,CASSRDRGYEQYF
-,TRBJ1-2,-,TRBV6-1,TGTGCCAGCAGTGAAACCCGGGAAGGCTATGGCTACACCTTC,CASSETREGYGYTF
-,TRBJ2-7,-,TRBV6-1,TGTGCCAGCAGGGATCAGGGTACGGGCGAGCAGTACTTC,CASRDQGTGEQYF
TRBD1,TRBJ1-2,-,TRBV7-2,TGTGCCAGCAGCGTAGGACAGGGACAGCCCGAATATGGCTACACCTTC,CASSVGQGQPEYGYTF
-,TRBJ1-3,-,TRBV18,TGTGCCAGCTCAGCAACGGGGCACACTGCTGGAAACACCATATATTTT,CASSATGHTAGNTIYF
TRBD1,TRBJ2-3,once,TRBV5-1,TGCGCCAGCAGCCGTGAAGGACAGGGGGTTCGCACAGATACGCAGTATTTT,CASSREGQGVRTDTQYF
-,TRBJ1-2,few,TRBV5-4,TGTGCCAGCACCACCGAGGTAACAGTTCTTAGCTATGGCTACACCTTC,CASTTEVTVLSYGYTF
TRBD1,TRBJ2-2,-,TRBV6-1,TGTGCCAGCAGACCGGGACAGGGGAGCACCGGGGAGCTGTTTTTT,CASRPGQGSTGELFF
-,TRBJ2-7,-,TRBV11-3,TGTGCCAGCAGCTTAGGACAGAACTACGAGCAGTACTTC,CASSLGQNYEQYF
-,TRBJ1-1,-,TRBV5-6,TGTGCCAGCACCTCTATCATGAACACTGAAGCTTTCTTT,CASTSIMNTEAFF
TRBD1,TRBJ1-5,-,TRBV19,TGTGCCAGTAGTCCGGGGACAGGGGGTGTTAGCAATCAGCCCCAGCATTTT,CASSPGTGGVSNQPQHF
-,TRBJ2-2,-,TRBV19,TGTGCCAGTAGTATTGGGTCGGGCGGGGAGCTGTTTTTT,CASSIGSGGELFF
TRBD1,TRBJ1-2,-,TRBV6-5,TGTGCCAGCAGTTACTCAGGACAGGGGAGCTTCTATGGCTACACCTTC,CASSYSGQGSFYGYTF
-,TRBJ1-2,-,TRBV20-1,TGCAGTGCTCCCTTCCAGAGTGGCTACACCTTC,CSAPFQSGYTF
-,TRBJ2-7,-,TRBV5-5,TGTGCCAGCAGCTTAAACTTACAGGGCCAGCAGTACTTC,CASSLNLQGQQYF
TRBD1,TRBJ2-3,-,TRBV7-9,TGTGCCAGCAGTCCCGGGACAGGGTCCTGGGGGGATACGCAGTATTTT,CASSPGTGSWGDTQYF
-,TRBJ1-6,-,TRBV2,TGTGCCAGCACCCCAGGGGACCCCCATAATTCACCCCTCCACTTT,CASTPGDPHNSPLHF
TRBD2,TRBJ2-2,-,TRBV11-3,TGTGCCAGCAGCTTAGGCGGGGGGCGAAGCACCGGGGAGCTGTTTTTT,CASSLGGGRSTGELFF
-,TRBJ2-3,-,TRBV6-4,TGTGCCAGCAGTGACTCAAGTGGGGGGACAGATACGCAGTATTTT,CASSDSSGGTDTQYF
-,TRBJ1-1,-,TRBV6-1,TGTGCCAGCAGTGAAGCGCGGTACACTGAAGCTTTCTTT,CASSEARYTEAFF
-,TRBJ2-3,-,TRBV5-4,TGTGCCAGCAGCTTGGATCCAGACACCGGCACAGATACGCAGTATTTT,CASSLDPDTGTDTQYF
-,TRBJ1-1,-,TRBV6-6,TGTGTCGTCCGGGTGGGGCTCACTGAAGCTTTCTTT,CVVRVGLTEAFF
TRBD2,TRBJ2-3,-,TRBV30,TGTGCCTGGAGTGTGGCTAGCGGGAAAGATACGCAGTATTTT,CAWSVASGKDTQYF
TRBD2,TRBJ2-3,-,TRBV5-4,TGTGCCAGCAGCTCGACGGCCGGGGGGGCCAGGGATACGCAGTATTTT,CASSSTAGGARDTQYF
TRBD1,TRBJ1-4,-,TRBV29-1,TGCAGCGCCCGGACAGGAATAAATGAAAAACTGTTTTTT,CSARTGINEKLFF
-,TRBJ2-6,-,TRBV19,TGTGCCAGTAACTGGGGCTCTGGGGCCAACGTCCTGACTTTC,CASNWGSGANVLTF
-,TRBJ2-2,-,TRBV14,TGTGCCAGCAGCCAAGAGTTGTACACCGGGGAGCTGTTTTTT,CASSQELYTGELFF